Here is one T cell receptor beta chain with its context. Its antigen is currently not known. Base qualities are missing; no much larger clone stands one base away. The data belong to a study of T cell clonotyping in hematopoietic cell transplantation listed by TCRdb under 2021. Background for the entire study: Pretransplant recipient samples were obtained after cytoreduction. Recruitment of patients ran from September 2015 to early 2017, and follow-up continued until September 2020 or until death. The study collected approximately 130 blood samples from 30 to 45 consecutive transplant recipients and their related donors. The paper as a whole reports these results and caveats: Overlap with donor repertoires was found for only a small fraction of recipient repertoires, with over 95% found to appear de novo at the given depth. The sample size was limited, and CD4 and CD8 repertoire contributions could not be separated because cells were not sorted. After transplant, TCR diversity in recipients dropped, and pathologically expanded clonotypes increased progressively from day 30 to day 180. Inverse Simpson Index values from donors and from recipients before transplant predicted broader TCR repertoire diversity after transplant.

The immunoSEQ assay, a bias-controlled multiplex PCR using V- and J-specific primers, was used to amplify TCR beta CDR3 regions from genomic DNA. In a second PCR step, a proprietary barcode and Illumina adapter sequences were attached to the CDR3 amplicons. CDR3 libraries were sequenced on an Illumina MiSeq instrument. The authors' pipeline ran thus. Export and quality control were done with immunoSEQ Analyzer 3.0, while downstream analyses used R Bioconductor and Immunarch. Only productive rearrangements within the normalized downsampled data set were used in the calculation of repertoire metrics. Pathologically expanded clonotypes were defined as those larger than 5 templates in the normalized cohort. Repertoire diversity was measured with the Inverse Simpson Index. The non-normalized data set was used for CMV-specificity analyses so that all clonotypes could be captured. TCRdb holds this immuneACCESS table with in-frame rearrangements only. Some clones are missing; in checked studies, unresolved V genes explain under half, and the rest has no known cause. V and J calls and clone size are given by that table; D and trimming were obtained from the DNA. The sample data list around 6,000 clones, and about 97% of these were observed just once. Roughly 16% of the sample lies in the top ten.

Per the publication, the time point label means: recipient sample about 28 days before transplant, after cytoreduction. Blood from recipients was drawn roughly 28 days before transplant, then again at days 30, 100 and 180 after transplant. Nuclei Lysis Solution was used to extract genomic DNA from fresh or cryopreserved unfractionated peripheral blood mononuclear cells. The receptor was isolated from a man in his 70s with acute myeloid leukemia. Some clones in this sample may be carry-over from other donors' samples. The material sequenced was peripheral blood mononuclear cells, taken before stem cell transplant.

Read as DNA, the sequence is TGTGCCAGCAGCTTTTCACAGGGGGCGTTTAAGTTCGACGAGCAGTACTTC. This gives the protein CASSFSQGAFKFDEQYF. In this chain, TRBV7-6 is recombined with TRBJ2-7; 9 of the junction bases match TRBD1. The germline V and J ends show losses of 3 bases and 5 bases respectively, and no gene match explains 14 bases of the junction. Via the germline V gene, CDR1 is SGHVS and CDR2 FNYEAQ. The CDR3 contains 17 residues, cysteine and phenylalanine counted. The only DNA kept is the CDR3, 51 bases in frame from the first base.